The entry that follows covers one T cell receptor (beta chain) sequence. Antigen unknown. This CDR3 is 17 amino acids long. Trimming removed 2 bases at V and 0 bases at J, with 16 bases between. Looked up from germline, CDR1 is LNHNV and CDR2 is YYDKDF (reference sequence). The sample belongs to a study of PD-L1 blockade in urothelial cancer. The wider study: At 6 weeks and at 3 weeks (second dose) after treatment start, blood was analyzed. Peripheral blood specimens exhibited a median yield of about 140,000 T cells. Whole-study results and caveats: More expansion of tumor-associated blood clones, seen at 3 weeks, marked durable-benefit patients.

Time point here: pretreatment peripheral blood. The assay was immunoSEQ multiplex PCR, and TCRdb's table has in-frame clones only and misses some. The sample contains 55,000 to 80,000 clones, around 86% of which appear only once. The receptor was derived from a man between 60 and 70 years old with urothelial cancer. The source material was PBMCs, sampled around atezolizumab (anti-PD-L1) treatment. The V call is TRBV15, the J call TRBJ2-5; tentative D call: TRBD1 (6 bases). The CDR3: CATSRYPQGGYQETQYF. The CDR3 nucleotides read TGTGCCACCAGCAGATACCCACAGGGTGGGTACCAAGAGACCCAGTACTTC.